This T cell receptor (beta chain) was profiled in a study of shared clonotypes between healthy human individuals. Broader study findings: In contrast to clonotypes shared by all four donors, non-shared clonotypes had lower generation probabilities.

Germline CDR1 reads SEHNR; CDR2 reads FQNEAQ (reference sequence). The CDR3 has 13 residues. Trimming removed 1 base from V and 3 bases from J, with 4 bases in between. DNA at about 0.2 ug, 25,000 to 35,000 T cell genomes, went into sorted-subset replicate PCRs. TCRdb keeps only in-frame clones here, not all; method: immunoSEQ multiplex PCR. The sample shows some 500,000 clones, almost 97% of them seen only once. This clone was seen a single time. The antigen remains undetermined. The sequencing input was naive CD4+ T cells sorted from blood. Noted subset: CD45RA+ positively selected. The chain couples TRBV7-9 to TRBJ2-1, with unresolved D. The clonotype was recovered from a woman aged 30 to 39 in good health. In DNA, the CDR3 is TGTGCCAGCAGCTTAGAGGTCTACAATGAGCAGTTCTTC. Translating gives CASSLEVYNEQFF.